The entry below gives a single T cell receptor beta chain sequence along with its context. Its antigen remains unknown. This record belongs to a study of cytomegalovirus exposure and HLA in healthy donors. The study ran its PCR with 60 Vbeta and 13 Jbeta primers. Sequenced by immunoSEQ multiplex PCR; TCRdb stores in-frame clones only, minus some. The profile shows approximately 180,000 clones, around 80% of them singletons. Findings of the study overall: About 150 TCR beta chains were listed as cytomegalovirus-associated. A later analysis reportedly found that, within productive TCRs, an Asian-associated ancestry cluster had fewer N-insertions than the mean observed across the roughly 630 donors.

From germline, CDR1 is SNHLY and CDR2 FYNNEI. The CDR3 spans 15 residues. Trimming pared 5 bases from V and 0 bases from J, leaving 11 bases between. This clonotype was obtained from a woman aged 25 to 39 in good health and CMV-seropositive. The chain couples TRBV2 to TRBJ1-3; maybe TRBD1 (6 bases). The sequenced sample consisted of PBMCs. The CDR3 loop is CASSRQGSSGNTIYF. Written as DNA, the CDR3 is TGTGCCAGCAGTCGTCAGGGGAGCTCTGGAAACACCATATATTTT.